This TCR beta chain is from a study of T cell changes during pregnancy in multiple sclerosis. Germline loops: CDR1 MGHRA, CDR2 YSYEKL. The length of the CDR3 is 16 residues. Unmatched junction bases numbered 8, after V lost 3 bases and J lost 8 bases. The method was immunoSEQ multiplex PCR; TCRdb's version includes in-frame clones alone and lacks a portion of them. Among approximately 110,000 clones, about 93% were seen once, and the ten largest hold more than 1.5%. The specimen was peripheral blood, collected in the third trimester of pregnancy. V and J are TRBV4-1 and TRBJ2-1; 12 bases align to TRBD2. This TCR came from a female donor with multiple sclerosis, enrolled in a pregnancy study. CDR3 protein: CASSHPLAGGSDEQFF. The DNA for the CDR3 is TGCGCCAGCAGCCATCCTCTAGCGGGAGGGAGCGATGAGCAGTTCTTC.